This paragraph reports one T cell receptor beta chain. This entry is derived from a study of identical twins. V was pared by 5 bases and J by 8 bases, with 11 bases of the junction left unmatched. CDR1 is SGHVS, CDR2 FQNEAQ, per germline. The CDR3 sequence is 15 residues long. Template switching created a universal primer site, and the cDNA included unique molecular identifiers. In TCRdb, the 5' RACE reads were re-called with MiXCR into one record per CDR3 protein. The sample lists a few hundred thousand distinct CDR3 sequences, nearly 10% occurring once. The data were also submitted as part of a second study, on yellow fever vaccine responses in identical twins.

The TCR was taken from a woman aged 18-29 years in good health. The V and J genes are TRBV7-8 and TRBJ2-2; 7 nucleotides match TRBD2. The sequenced sample was PBMCs. The CDR3 spells CASSPTGTIKGELFF. CDR3 bases: TGTGCCAGCAGCCCAACCGGGACTATCAAGGGGGAGCTGTTTTTT.